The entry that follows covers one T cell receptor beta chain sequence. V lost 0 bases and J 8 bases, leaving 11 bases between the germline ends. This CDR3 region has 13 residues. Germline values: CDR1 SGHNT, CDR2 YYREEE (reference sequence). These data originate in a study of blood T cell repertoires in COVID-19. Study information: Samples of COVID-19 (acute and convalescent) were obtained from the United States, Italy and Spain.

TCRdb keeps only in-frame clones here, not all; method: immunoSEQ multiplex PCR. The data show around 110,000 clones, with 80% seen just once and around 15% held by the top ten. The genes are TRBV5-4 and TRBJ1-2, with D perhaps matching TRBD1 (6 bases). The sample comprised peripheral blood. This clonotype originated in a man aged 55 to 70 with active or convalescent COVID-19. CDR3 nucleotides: TGTGCCAGCAGCTTGGTAGGGGGTAACGGCTACACCTTC. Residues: CASSLVGGNGYTF.